One and the same sample provided the 19 T cell receptor beta chains below, sequenced in a study of cytomegalovirus exposure and HLA in healthy donors. 13 Jbeta primers and 60 Vbeta primers were used for the PCR. Assay: immunoSEQ multiplex PCR; the TCRdb copy retains only in-frame clones and omits some. The sample records under 150,000 clones, around 81% being singletons. Sequences were obtained from PBMCs. These receptors were collected from a male donor in good health and CMV-seronegative.

V and J are TRBV7-2 and TRBJ2-1, with 7 bases lining up with TRBD1. The CDR3 runs 13 residues. After removal of 5 bases from V and 9 bases from J, the junction contained 7 bases not matched to a gene. Germline assignment: CDR1 SGHTA and CDR2 FQGNSA. The CDR3: CASSLRGGAEQFF. CDR3 nucleotide sequence: TGTGCCAGCAGCCTTAGAGGGGGCGCTGAGCAGTTCTTC.

This chain connects TRBV19 to TRBJ2-3; the match to TRBD2 covers 9 bases. CDR1 and CDR2 from the germline V gene are LNHDA and SQIVND (reference sequence). CDR3 length equals 17 residues. After removal of 0 bases from V and 6 bases from J, the junction contained 10 bases not matched to a gene. CDR3 amino acids: CASSIDIGTAGGDTQYF. DNA for the CDR3: TGTGCCAGTAGTATAGATATAGGGACGGCGGGGGGGGATACGCAGTATTTT.

The chain couples TRBV29-1 to TRBJ2-5; 12 positions match TRBD2. CDR3 length: 16 residues. V shed 4 bases and J 5 bases; nucleotides not matched to a gene: 11. Germline-derived CDR1 and CDR2 are SQVTM and ANQGSEA. CDR3 loop: CSVAEGGLAGSETQYF. In DNA form, the CDR3 reads TGCAGCGTTGCAGAGGGCGGACTAGCGGGAAGTGAGACCCAGTACTTC.

The chain has TRBV7-3 and TRBJ2-1; D gene ambiguous. V was shortened by 2 bases and J by 5 bases, with 7 bases between the two germline ends. CDR3 size: 13 residues. Per the germline V gene, CDR1 is SGHTA and CDR2 is FQGTGA. The CDR3 region has the DNA TGTGCCAGCAGCTTATCGAGCAACAATGAGCAGTTCTTC. It specifies CASSLSSNNEQFF.

The rearrangement uses TRBV4-1 and TRBJ2-7; 8 positions agree with TRBD1. The CDR3 has 15 amino acids. The germline V gene encodes CDR1 MGHRA and CDR2 YSYEKL. Trimming at V came to 1 base and at J to 4 bases, leaving 6 bases not matched to a gene. This CDR3 is CASSQGTGSLYEQYF. The DNA for the CDR3 is TGCGCCAGCAGCCAAGGGACAGGGTCATTGTACGAGCAGTACTTC.

The chain has TRBV6-6 and TRBJ1-3; 9 bases are shared with TRBD1. Germline CDR1 and CDR2: MNHNY and SVGAGI (reference sequence). The CDR3 spans 16 residues. The ends lost 2 bases at V and 0 bases at J; junction bases unmatched: 2. The CDR3 nucleotides read TGTGCCAGCAGTTACCCGGACAGGGGCTCTGGAAACACCATATATTTT. Protein product: CASSYPDRGSGNTIYF.

This clone came up a few times. The chain couples TRBV5-1 to TRBJ2-5; D is possibly TRBD1 (5 bases). CDR1 is SGHRS and CDR2 is YFSETQ in the germline V gene. V was shortened by 3 bases and J by 4 bases, with 19 bases between the two germline ends. This CDR3 is 16 amino acids long. The chain's CDR3 is CASSSPLREITETQYF. As DNA, the CDR3 is TGCGCCAGCAGCTCCCCCCTCAGGGAAATTACAGAGACCCAGTACTTC.

This rearrangement joins TRBV7-9 to TRBJ2-7; maybe TRBD2 (5 bases). Germline V gives CDR1 SEHNR, CDR2 FQNEAQ (reference sequence). The CDR3 has 14 amino acids. V gave up 4 bases and J gave up 3 bases, with 13 bases separating them. The CDR3 sequence is CASSYRAEGYEQYF. As DNA, the CDR3 is TGTGCCAGCAGCTACCGGGCTGAGGGCTACGAGCAGTACTTC.

The genes are TRBV30 and TRBJ2-2; TRBD1 matches at 7 bases. The junction had 9 bases not matched to a gene; V was cut back by 5 bases and J by 6 bases. There are 14 residues in the CDR3. Germline loops: CDR1 GTSNPN, CDR2 SVGIG (reference sequence). The CDR3 region is CAWGGTGVSGELFF. As DNA, the CDR3 is TGTGCCTGGGGGGGCACAGGGGTGTCCGGGGAGCTGTTTTTT.

This clone has only one observation. V gene TRBV9 combines with J gene TRBJ1-2; 9 bases line up with TRBD1. J was trimmed by 7 bases and V by 4 bases; bases with no gene match: 11. The CDR3 totals 15 residues. Germline V lookup: CDR1 SGDLS, CDR2 YYNGEE. This CDR3 reads CASSSRDRARSGYTF. The CDR3 bases are TGTGCCAGCAGCTCCCGGGACAGGGCTAGAAGTGGCTACACCTTC. Complete variable domain (other parts from reference TRBV9 and TRBJ1-2): DSGVTQTPKHLITATGQRVTLRCSPRSGDLSVYWYQQSLDQGLQFLIQYYNGEERAKGNILERFSAQQFPDLHSELNLSSLELGDSALYFCASSSRDRARSGYTFGSGTRLTVV.

The chain joins TRBV29-1 to TRBJ1-5, with TRBD1 as a possible D gene (5 bases). This CDR3 has 13 amino acids. CDR1 and CDR2 from the germline V gene are SQVTM and ANQGSEA. V was shortened by 3 bases and J by 3 bases, with 9 bases between the two germline ends. The DNA of the CDR3 is TGCAGCGTTGAGGGGGGGGTCAATCAGCCCCAGCATTTT. Translated, it gives CSVEGGVNQPQHF.

V usage is TRBV9 and J usage is TRBJ2-1, with 7 bases aligning to TRBD2. CDR3 length: 15 amino acids. The germline CDR1 and CDR2 sequences are SGDLS and YYNGEE. V trimming: 0 bases; J trimming: 5 bases; junction bases outside the gene matches: 5. The DNA for the CDR3 is TGTGCCAGCAGCGTAGCCGGGGGGATCAACAATGAGCAGTTCTTC. Translation: CASSVAGGINNEQFF.

V and J are TRBV2 and TRBJ1-2; the match to TRBD1 covers 7 bases. V lost 8 bases to trimming and J lost 3 bases; unmatched junction nucleotides: 3. Germline lookup yields CDR1 SNHLY and CDR2 FYNNEI. This CDR3 contains 12 residues. The CDR3 nucleotides are TGTGCCAGCCAACAGGGGTACTATGGCTACACCTTC. Its translation is CASQQGYYGYTF.

J is TRBJ2-1 and V is TRBV19; possibly TRBD2 for D (5 bases). Trimming cost V 8 bases and J 4 bases, with 15 bases left between them. This CDR3 has 14 amino acids. Germline V CDR1 and CDR2: LNHDA, SQIVND (reference sequence). Here the CDR3 DNA reads TGTGCCAGTCGCTGGGGTTCGGGATACAATGAGCAGTTCTTC. Protein: CASRWGSGYNEQFF. The whole variable domain, filled in from reference TRBV19 and TRBJ2-1, reads DGGITQSPKYLFRKEGQNVTLSCEQNLNHDAMYWYRQDPGQGLRLIYYSQIVNDFQKGDIAEGYSVSREKKESFPLTVTSAQKNPTAFYLCASRWGSGYNEQFFGPGTRLTVL.

The chain has TRBV29-1 and TRBJ2-1; D gene ambiguous. CDR1 and CDR2 from the germline V gene are SQVTM and ANQGSEA. Trimming removed 2 bases at V and 0 bases at J, with 8 bases between. The CDR3 totals 14 residues. CDR3 region: CSVESPFSYNEQFF. The CDR3 DNA is TGCAGCGTTGAATCTCCGTTCTCCTACAATGAGCAGTTCTTC.

The chain couples TRBV14 to TRBJ2-7, with a tentative D call TRBD2 (6 bases). This CDR3 is 15 amino acids long. Germline V gene sequence: CDR1 SGHDN, CDR2 FVKESK. V shed 1 base and J shed 7 bases, with 17 bases lying between them. The CDR3 here is CASSQVSRGVREQYF. The CDR3 nucleotides are TGTGCCAGCAGCCAAGTATCTCGCGGGGTTCGAGAGCAGTACTTC.

This clone showed up just once. The V call is TRBV9, the J call TRBJ2-1, with 11 bases aligning to TRBD2. This CDR3 contains 15 residues. Per the germline V gene, CDR1 is SGDLS and CDR2 is YYNGEE. The V and J ends lost 0 bases and 9 bases, in that order; junction bases with no gene match: 5. The CDR3 DNA reads TGTGCCAGCAGCGTAGAAAGGACTAGCGGGTTTGAGCAGTTCTTC. It translates to CASSVERTSGFEQFF.

This rearrangement joins TRBV5-4 to TRBJ2-7, with 8 bases fitting TRBD1. V lost 4 bases to trimming and J lost 5 bases; unmatched junction nucleotides: 5. The CDR3 has 13 amino acids. CDR1 is SGHNT and CDR2 is YYREEE in the germline V gene (reference sequence). CDR3 DNA sequence: TGTGCCAGCAGCCCCAAGACAGGGGACGAGCAGTACTTC. Translating gives CASSPKTGDEQYF. Full variable domain (missing parts from reference TRBV5-4 and TRBJ2-7): ETGVTQSPTHLIKTRGQQVTLRCSSQSGHNTVSWYQQALGQGPQFIFQYYREEENGRGNFPPRFSGLQFPNYSSELNVNALELDDSALYLCASSPKTGDEQYFGPGTRLTVT.

This clone was seen a handful of times. The chain's CDR3 is CASSQDSTAEAFF. CDR3 DNA: TGTGCCAGCAGCCAGGACTCGACCGCTGAAGCTTTCTTT. This rearrangement joins TRBV6-4 to TRBJ1-1; the D is unclear. This CDR3 has 13 residues. CDR1 and CDR2 from the germline V gene are MRHNA and SNTAGT. Deletions cut 6 bases from V and 6 bases from J, with 14 bases between.